A selection of T cell receptor beta chains follows, all from one sample in a study of OX40 agonist ivuxolimab in advanced cancers. TCRdb's copy holds only in-frame clones and misses some; the assay was immunoSEQ multiplex PCR. The repertoire has under 85,000 clones, approximately 93% of them found once; the top ten carry roughly 9.6%. Sequenced material: CD4+ or CD8+ T cells sorted from blood, taken in a trial of the OX40 agonist ivuxolimab. Receptors originate from an adult with an advanced solid tumor such as melanoma, head and neck, liver or kidney cancer. Each CDR3 is given with its conserved first and last residue. Clone size is shown for a subset of rows, as once, few, many or a class of expanded clone.

V gene,J gene,clone size,CDR3 protein
TRBV7-9,TRBJ2-7,NA,CASSLGGNYEQYF
TRBV27,TRBJ2-1,NA,CASSLTPTSSYNEQFF
TRBV27,TRBJ2-7,NA,CASTIRGGVGYEQYF
TRBV5-4,TRBJ2-7,NA,CASSPRPARYEQYF
TRBV28,TRBJ2-7,NA,CASSFETSAGFTYEQYF
TRBV7-9,TRBJ2-1,few,CASSLDPGEQFF
TRBV9,TRBJ1-2,NA,CASSGTTNYGYTF
TRBV4-3,TRBJ2-5,NA,CASSLSPNTGVHQETQYF
TRBV7-2,TRBJ2-2,NA,CASSYPDGGENTGELFF
TRBV6-6,TRBJ2-2,few,CASSPAPGELFF
TRBV27,TRBJ1-2,NA,CASRSPGSGYTF
TRBV5-6,TRBJ2-7,NA,CASSVGLRSYEQYF
TRBV5-8,TRBJ1-1,NA,CASSLRGGSEAFF
TRBV27,TRBJ1-6,NA,CASRTGFSPLHF
TRBV9,TRBJ2-3,NA,CASSVGIRVLTDTQYF
TRBV7-3,TRBJ2-7,once,CASSLQHGTSEQYF
TRBV21-1,TRBJ2-5,NA,CASRVGGQGAEETQYF
TRBV28,TRBJ2-7,NA,CASKRGLYEQYF
TRBV19,TRBJ2-7,NA,CASSKTGGGYEQYF
TRBV9,TRBJ2-2,NA,CASSPGVSGTGELFF